The clone carrying this T cell receptor (beta chain) was detected a few times. Its matching antigen is unknown. These data come from a study of beta chain features in type 1 diabetes. Study conclusions and caveats: Patients' naive, central memory and Treg TCRB repertoires seemed closer to one another than those of healthy donors. Shortening of TCRB CDR3s, moderate but significant, appeared in all four CD4+ subsets of Type 1 diabetes patients.

The CDR3 contains 15 residues. Looked up from germline, CDR1 is MDHEN and CDR2 is SYDVKM. Trimming left V 6 bases short and J 5 bases short, with 17 bases between. Reverse transcribing all isolated RNA meant expressed TCRB transcripts were sequenced. It was found that naive, central memory and regulatory T cell samples averaged about 3.4 million reads. Libraries were prepared by immunoSEQ multiplex PCR; TCRdb keeps only in-frame clonotypes and omits some of them. The sample lists roughly 290,000 clones; about 15% were seen once. The sample consisted of naive CD4+ T cells from blood. The chain recombines TRBV28 with TRBJ2-1, with D perhaps TRBD1 (6 bases). This receptor was taken from a man aged 18 to 29 with type 1 diabetes. The DNA of the CDR3 is TGTGCCAGCAGAGAACAGGGATTAAGACACAATGAGCAGTTCTTC. Protein sequence: CASREQGLRHNEQFF.